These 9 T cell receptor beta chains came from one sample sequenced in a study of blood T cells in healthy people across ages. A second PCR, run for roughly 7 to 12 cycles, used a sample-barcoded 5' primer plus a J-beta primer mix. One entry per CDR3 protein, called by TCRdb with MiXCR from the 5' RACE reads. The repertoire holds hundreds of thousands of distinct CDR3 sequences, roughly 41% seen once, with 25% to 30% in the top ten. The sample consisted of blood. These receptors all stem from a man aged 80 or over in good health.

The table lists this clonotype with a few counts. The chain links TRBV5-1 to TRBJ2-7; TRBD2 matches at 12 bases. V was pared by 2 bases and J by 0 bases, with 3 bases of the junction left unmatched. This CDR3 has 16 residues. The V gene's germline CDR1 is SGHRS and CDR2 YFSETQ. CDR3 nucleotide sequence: TGCGCCAGCAGCTTACCGACTAGCGGGAGCTCCTACGAGCAGTACTTC. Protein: CASSLPTSGSSYEQYF.

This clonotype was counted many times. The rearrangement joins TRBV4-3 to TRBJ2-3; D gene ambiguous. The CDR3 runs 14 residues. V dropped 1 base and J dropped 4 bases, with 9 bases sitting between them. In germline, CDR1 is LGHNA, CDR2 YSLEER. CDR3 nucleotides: TGCGCCAGCAGCCAAGGAATGGGCCCAGATACGCAGTATTTT. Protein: CASSQGMGPDTQYF.

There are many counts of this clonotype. Here the CDR3 DNA reads TGTGCCAGCAGCTTCCGGGGACTCCAAGCGGGGGGAGTCTACGAGCAGTACTTC. It is translated as CASSFRGLQAGGVYEQYF. This rearrangement joins TRBV7-2 to TRBJ2-7; 9 bases line up with TRBD2. Per germline, CDR1 SGHTA and CDR2 FQGNSA. This CDR3 comprises 18 residues. J lost 3 bases, V lost 3 bases, and 15 bases had no gene match.

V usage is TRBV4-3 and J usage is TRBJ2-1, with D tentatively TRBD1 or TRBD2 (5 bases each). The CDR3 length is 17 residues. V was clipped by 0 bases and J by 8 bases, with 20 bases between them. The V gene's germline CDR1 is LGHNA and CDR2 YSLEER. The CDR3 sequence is CASSQDFGDHTVDEQFF. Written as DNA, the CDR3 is TGCGCCAGCAGCCAAGATTTCGGGGACCATACGGTCGATGAGCAGTTCTTC.

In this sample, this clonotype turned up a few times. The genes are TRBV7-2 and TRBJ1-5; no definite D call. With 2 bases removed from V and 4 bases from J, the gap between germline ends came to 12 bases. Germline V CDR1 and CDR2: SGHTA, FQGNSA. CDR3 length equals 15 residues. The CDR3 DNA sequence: TGTGCCAGCAGCTTAAGGCCGGGTGGTAATCAGCCCCAGCATTTT. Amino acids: CASSLRPGGNQPQHF.

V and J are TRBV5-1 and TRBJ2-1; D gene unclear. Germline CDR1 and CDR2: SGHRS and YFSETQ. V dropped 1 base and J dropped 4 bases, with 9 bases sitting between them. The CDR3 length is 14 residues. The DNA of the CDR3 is TGCGCCAGCAGCTTGCAGCACAGATACAATGAGCAGTTCTTC. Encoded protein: CASSLQHRYNEQFF.

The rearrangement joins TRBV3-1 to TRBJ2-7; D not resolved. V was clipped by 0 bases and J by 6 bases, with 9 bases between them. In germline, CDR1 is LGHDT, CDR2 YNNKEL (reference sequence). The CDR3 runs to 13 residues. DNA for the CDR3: TGTGCCAGCAGCCAAGATGCAGGCGGCGAGCAGTACTTC. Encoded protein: CASSQDAGGEQYF.

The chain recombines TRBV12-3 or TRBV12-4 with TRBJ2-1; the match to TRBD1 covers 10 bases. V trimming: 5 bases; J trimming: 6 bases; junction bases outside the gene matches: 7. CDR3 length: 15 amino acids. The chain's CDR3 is CASSPYGTGVNEQFF. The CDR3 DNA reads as TGTGCCAGCAGTCCTTACGGGACAGGGGTCAATGAGCAGTTCTTC.

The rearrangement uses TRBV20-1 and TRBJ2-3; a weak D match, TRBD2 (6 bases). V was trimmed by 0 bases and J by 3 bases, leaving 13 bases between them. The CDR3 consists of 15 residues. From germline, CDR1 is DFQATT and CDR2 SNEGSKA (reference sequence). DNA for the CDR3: TGCAGTGCTAGAGACCCTAGCGTGAGGACAGATACGCAGTATTTT. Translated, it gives CSARDPSVRTDTQYF.